Reported below is one TCR beta chain. Original analysis: Amplification from reference gene primers served as the basis for estimated nucleated cell counts. TCRdb's copy holds only in-frame clones and misses some; the assay was immunoSEQ multiplex PCR. V, J and clone size are those of that table, while D and trimming were read from the DNA. The data contain roughly 180,000 clones, around 76% of them singletons. CDR1 and CDR2 (germline): SGHKS, YYEKEE (reference sequence). The CDR3 is made up of 14 amino acids. The J segment lost 6 bases and the V segment lost 3 bases, leaving 4 bases of the junction unmatched. The sample is drawn from a study of blood T cell repertoires in COVID-19. At the level of the study: The United States, Italy and Spain were the sources of the acute and convalescent COVID-19 samples. The cDNA or gDNA used as material had been derived from T cells, B-cell-depleted T cells, or PBMCs.

The sample consisted of peripheral blood. The sequence derives from a woman in her 50s with active or convalescent COVID-19. V is TRBV5-5 and J is TRBJ1-5; TRBD1 agrees at 9 bases. The CDR3 reads CASSSGQGFQPQHF. The CDR3 coding sequence is TGTGCCAGCAGCTCGGGACAGGGTTTTCAGCCCCAGCATTTT.